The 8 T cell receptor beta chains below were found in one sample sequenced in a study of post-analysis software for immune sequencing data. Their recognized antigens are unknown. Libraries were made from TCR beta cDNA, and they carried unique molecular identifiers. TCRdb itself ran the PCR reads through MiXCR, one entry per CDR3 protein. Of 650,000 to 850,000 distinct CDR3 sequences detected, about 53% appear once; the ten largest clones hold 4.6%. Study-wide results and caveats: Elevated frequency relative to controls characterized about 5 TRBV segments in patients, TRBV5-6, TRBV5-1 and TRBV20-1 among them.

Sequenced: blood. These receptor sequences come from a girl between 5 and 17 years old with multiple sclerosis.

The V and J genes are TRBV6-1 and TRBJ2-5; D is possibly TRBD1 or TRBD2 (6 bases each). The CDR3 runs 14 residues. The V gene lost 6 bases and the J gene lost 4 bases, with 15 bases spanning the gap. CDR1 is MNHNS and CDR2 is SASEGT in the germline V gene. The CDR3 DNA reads TGTGCCAGCAGGATGGATGGGGGGCGAGAGACCCAGTACTTC. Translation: CASRMDGGRETQYF.

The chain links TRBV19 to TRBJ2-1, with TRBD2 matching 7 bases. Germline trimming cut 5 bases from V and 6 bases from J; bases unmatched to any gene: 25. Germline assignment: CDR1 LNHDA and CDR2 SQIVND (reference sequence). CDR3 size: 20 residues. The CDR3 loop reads CASSLDLLREITVASNEQFF. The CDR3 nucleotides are TGTGCCAGTAGTCTCGACCTCTTGCGGGAGATTACAGTCGCAAGCAATGAGCAGTTCTTC.

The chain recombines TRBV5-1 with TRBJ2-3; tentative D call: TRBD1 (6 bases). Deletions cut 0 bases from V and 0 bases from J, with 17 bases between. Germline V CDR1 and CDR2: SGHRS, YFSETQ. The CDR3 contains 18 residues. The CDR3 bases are TGCGCCAGCAGCTTGGAAAGACAGGCCCTACTCAGCACAGATACGCAGTATTTT. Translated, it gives CASSLERQALLSTDTQYF.

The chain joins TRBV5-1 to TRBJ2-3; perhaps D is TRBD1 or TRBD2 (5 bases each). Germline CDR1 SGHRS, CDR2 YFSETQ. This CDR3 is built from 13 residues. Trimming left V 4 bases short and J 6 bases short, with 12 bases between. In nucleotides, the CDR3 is TGCGCCAGCAGCACCGGGACCCCTGATACGCAGTATTTT. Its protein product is CASSTGTPDTQYF.

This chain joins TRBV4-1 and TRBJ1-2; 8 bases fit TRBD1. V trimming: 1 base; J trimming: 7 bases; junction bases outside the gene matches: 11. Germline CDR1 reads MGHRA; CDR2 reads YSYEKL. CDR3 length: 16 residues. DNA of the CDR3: TGCGCCAGCAGCCAAGGAGTTTCAGGGGGCGCGGGTGGCTACACCTTC. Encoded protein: CASSQGVSGGAGGYTF.

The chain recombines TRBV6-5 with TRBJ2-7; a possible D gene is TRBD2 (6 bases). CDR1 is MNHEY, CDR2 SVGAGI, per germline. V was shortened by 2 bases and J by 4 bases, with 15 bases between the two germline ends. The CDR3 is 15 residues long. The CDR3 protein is CASSYPGTLTYEQYF. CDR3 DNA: TGTGCCAGCAGTTACCCCGGGACTCTGACTTACGAGCAGTACTTC.

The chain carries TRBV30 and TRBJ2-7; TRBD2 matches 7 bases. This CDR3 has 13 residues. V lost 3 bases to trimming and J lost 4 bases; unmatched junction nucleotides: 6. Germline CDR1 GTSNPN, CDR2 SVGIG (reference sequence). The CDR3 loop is CAWSGGSYYEQYF. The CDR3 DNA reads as TGTGCCTGGAGCGGGGGGAGTTATTACGAGCAGTACTTC. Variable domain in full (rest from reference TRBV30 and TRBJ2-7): SQTIHQWPATLVQPVGSPLSLECTVEGTSNPNLYWYRQAAGRGLQLLFYSVGIGQISSEVPQNLSASRPQDRQFILSSKKLLLSDSGFYLCAWSGGSYYEQYFGPGTRLTVT.

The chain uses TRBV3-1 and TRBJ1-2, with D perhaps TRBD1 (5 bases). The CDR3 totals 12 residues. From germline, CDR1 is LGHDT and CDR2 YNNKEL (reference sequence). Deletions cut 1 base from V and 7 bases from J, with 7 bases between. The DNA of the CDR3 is TGTGCCAGCAGCCAAGGGGACTTTGGCTACACCTTC. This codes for CASSQGDFGYTF. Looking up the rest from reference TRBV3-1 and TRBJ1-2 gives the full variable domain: DTAVSQTPKYLVTQMGNDKSIKCEQNLGHDTMYWYKQDSKKFLKIMFSYNNKELIINETVPNRFSPKSPDKAHLNLHINSLELGDSAVYFCASSQGDFGYTFGSGTRLTVV.